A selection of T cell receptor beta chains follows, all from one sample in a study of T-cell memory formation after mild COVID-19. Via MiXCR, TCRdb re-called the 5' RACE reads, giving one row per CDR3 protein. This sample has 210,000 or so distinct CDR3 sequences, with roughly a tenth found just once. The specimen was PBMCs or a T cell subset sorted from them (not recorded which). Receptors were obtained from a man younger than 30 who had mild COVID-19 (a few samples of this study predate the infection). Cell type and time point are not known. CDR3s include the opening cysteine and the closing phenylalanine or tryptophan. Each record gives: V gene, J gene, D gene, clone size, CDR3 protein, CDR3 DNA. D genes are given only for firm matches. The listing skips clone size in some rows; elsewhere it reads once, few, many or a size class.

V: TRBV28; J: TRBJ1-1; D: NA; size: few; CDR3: CASTQGVTTEAFF; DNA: TGTGCCAGCACCCAAGGGGTGACCACTGAAGCTTTCTTT
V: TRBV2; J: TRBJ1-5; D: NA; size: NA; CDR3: CASKLEGNQPQHF; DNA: TGTGCCAGCAAACTGGAGGGGAATCAGCCCCAGCATTTT
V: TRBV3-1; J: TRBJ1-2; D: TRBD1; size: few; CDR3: CASSRRSTGNYGYTF; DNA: TGTGCCAGCAGCCGAAGATCGACAGGGAACTATGGCTACACCTTC
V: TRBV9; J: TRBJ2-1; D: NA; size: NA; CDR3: CASSVGDGSYNEQFF; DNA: TGTGCCAGCAGCGTAGGGGACGGGTCCTACAATGAGCAGTTCTTC
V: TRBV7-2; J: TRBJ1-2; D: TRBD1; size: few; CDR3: CASSLARGGGGYTF; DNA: TGTGCCAGCAGCTTAGCGCGGGGAGGGGGCGGCTACACCTTC
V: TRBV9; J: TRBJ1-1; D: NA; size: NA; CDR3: CASSVDPGLNTEAFF; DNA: TGTGCCAGCAGCGTAGATCCAGGGCTGAACACTGAAGCTTTCTTT
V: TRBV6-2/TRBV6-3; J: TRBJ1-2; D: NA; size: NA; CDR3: CASSYRENYGYTF; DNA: TGTGCCAGCAGTTATAGGGAAAACTATGGCTACACCTTC
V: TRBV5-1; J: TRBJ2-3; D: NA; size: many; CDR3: CASSLGEGTDTQYF; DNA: TGCGCCAGCAGCTTGGGGGAGGGCACAGATACGCAGTATTTT
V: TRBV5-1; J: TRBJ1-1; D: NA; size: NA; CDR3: CASSLEGTPNTEAFF; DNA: TGCGCCAGCAGCTTGGAGGGCACCCCGAACACTGAAGCTTTCTTT
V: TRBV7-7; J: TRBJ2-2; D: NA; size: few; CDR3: CASSSRPTGTGELFF; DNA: TGTGCCAGCAGCTCCCGGCCCACGGGGACCGGGGAGCTGTTTTTT
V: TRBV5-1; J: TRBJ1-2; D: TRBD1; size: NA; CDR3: CASRPTGALYGYTF; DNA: TGCGCCAGCAGGCCCACAGGGGCGCTTTATGGCTACACCTTC